The TCR beta chain under discussion was sequenced for a study of cytomegalovirus exposure and HLA in healthy donors. Study-wide findings and caveats: In presence/absence analyses, roughly uniform sequencing depth across donors was assumed.

To note about this clone: The antigen remains unidentified.

The PCR had 60 Vbeta and 13 Jbeta primers. Profiling relied on immunoSEQ multiplex PCR, and the TCRdb table lists in-frame clones only, not all of them. The sample shows around 140,000 clones, 70% of them seen only once. Germline loops: CDR1 MNHEY, CDR2 SVGAGI. Trimming left V 5 bases short and J 8 bases short, with 9 bases between. The length of the CDR3 is 11 residues. The sequence came from a woman between 55 and 75 years old in good health and CMV-seropositive. The sequencing sample was made of PBMCs. The rearrangement joins TRBV6-5 to TRBJ1-2, with D tentatively TRBD1 (5 bases). CDR3 in amino acids: CASSDREGYTF. The CDR3 DNA reads TGTGCCAGCAGTGACAGAGAAGGCTACACCTTC.